These T cell receptor beta chains were read from a single sample in a study of blood T cell repertoires in COVID-19. TCRdb's copy holds only in-frame clones and misses some; the assay was immunoSEQ multiplex PCR. The sample consists of approximately 280,000 clones, 65% to 90% of them appearing once. Sequenced input: peripheral blood. The receptors were sampled from a man aged 50-59 years with active or convalescent COVID-19. Each CDR3 is given with its conserved first and last residue.

cdr3_aa: CASSPQTGNTIYF
j_call: TRBJ1-3
v_call: TRBV7-8

cdr3_aa: CASSKSTTGTGSEYEQYF
j_call: TRBJ2-7
v_call: TRBV4-2

cdr3_aa: CASRLLAGVGNEQFF
j_call: TRBJ2-1
v_call: TRBV19

cdr3_aa: CASSRGEGVAGGQNIQYF
j_call: TRBJ2-4
v_call: TRBV7-8

cdr3_aa: CASSPRGEEAFF
j_call: TRBJ1-1
v_call: TRBV18

cdr3_aa: CSVGRVGGGGRGTEAFF
j_call: TRBJ1-1
v_call: TRBV29-1

cdr3_aa: CASSSPSSYGYTF
j_call: TRBJ1-2
v_call: TRBV5-5

cdr3_aa: CASSVEPGQRYNEQFF
j_call: TRBJ2-1
v_call: TRBV9

cdr3_aa: CASSLEPYPNQPQHF
j_call: TRBJ1-5
v_call: TRBV7-2

cdr3_aa: CASSLRGGGKVGEQFF
j_call: TRBJ2-1
v_call: TRBV7-2

cdr3_aa: CASSPPRGGGSLGDTF
j_call: TRBJ1-2
v_call: TRBV18